This is a list of T cell receptor beta chains from one sample in a study of cytomegalovirus exposure and HLA in healthy donors. Profiled with immunoSEQ multiplex PCR; TCRdb holds only in-frame clones, not every one. The profile shows roughly 130,000 clones, about 73% of them singletons. Sequenced material: PBMCs. The origin of the receptors is a woman between 45 and 65 years old in good health and CMV-seropositive. Each CDR3 is given with its conserved first and last residue. Each record gives: V gene, CDR3 protein.

v_gene: TRBV7-2
CDR3aa: CASSLHRSTYEQYF

v_gene: TRBV5-4
CDR3aa: CASSLPGFTGGYTF

v_gene: TRBV10-3
CDR3aa: CAISGSGTGYGYTF

v_gene: TRBV28
CDR3aa: CASLGGVANYGYTF

v_gene: TRBV20-1
CDR3aa: CSPTEGKYF

v_gene: TRBV30
CDR3aa: CAWSRTGRQTQYF

v_gene: TRBV7-9
CDR3aa: CASSLGRENYGYTF

v_gene: TRBV11-2
CDR3aa: CASSLARETQYF

v_gene: TRBV5-1
CDR3aa: CASSPGQGTDTQYF

v_gene: TRBV11-3
CDR3aa: CASSFGGNTEAFF

v_gene: TRBV7-6
CDR3aa: CASRPGDNSPLHF

v_gene: TRBV5-1
CDR3aa: CASSLLQDNTEAFF

v_gene: TRBV5-1
CDR3aa: CASSLGDSVSPLHF

v_gene: TRBV7-2
CDR3aa: CASTLGAGGPGSPLHF

v_gene: TRBV10-3
CDR3aa: CAAQPSGRDSYEQYF

v_gene: TRBV9
CDR3aa: CASSTTLAGSTDTQYF

v_gene: TRBV5-4
CDR3aa: CASSVGRNNQPQHF

v_gene: TRBV4-1
CDR3aa: CASSQDGSASGNTIYF

v_gene: TRBV5-8
CDR3aa: CASRVRPGQGAGELFF

v_gene: TRBV6-6
CDR3aa: CASSPRTGEGSPLHF

v_gene: TRBV30
CDR3aa: CATQQGTNTEAFF

v_gene: TRBV6-5
CDR3aa: CASRFRVPNTEAFF

v_gene: TRBV29-1
CDR3aa: CSGGRMGLSNSPLHF

v_gene: TRBV7-6
CDR3aa: CASSLAGGDPEAFF

v_gene: TRBV5-1
CDR3aa: CASSPEGAGGNTEAFF

v_gene: TRBV7-9
CDR3aa: CASSLEPPGTDTQYF

v_gene: TRBV5-1
CDR3aa: CASSLDRVSDTQYF

v_gene: TRBV7-9
CDR3aa: CASSLESRTDTQYF

v_gene: TRBV4-1
CDR3aa: CASTSSGTGVDSGANVLTF

v_gene: TRBV4-3
CDR3aa: CASSLGLAGIYEQYF

v_gene: TRBV18
CDR3aa: CASSPQGVLASQPQHF

v_gene: TRBV10-3
CDR3aa: CAISAVRGSTEAFF

v_gene: TRBV19
CDR3aa: CASSIDIDRGNEQYF

v_gene: TRBV2
CDR3aa: CASRAGTGVTDTQYF

v_gene: TRBV6-1
CDR3aa: CASSAMTGQNLLQHGYTF

v_gene: TRBV2
CDR3aa: CASSERANTGELFF

v_gene: TRBV5-6
CDR3aa: CASSDLQATQYF

v_gene: TRBV23-1
CDR3aa: CASVPRGDRGQGTGELFF

v_gene: TRBV14
CDR3aa: CASSQEWAGASPLHF